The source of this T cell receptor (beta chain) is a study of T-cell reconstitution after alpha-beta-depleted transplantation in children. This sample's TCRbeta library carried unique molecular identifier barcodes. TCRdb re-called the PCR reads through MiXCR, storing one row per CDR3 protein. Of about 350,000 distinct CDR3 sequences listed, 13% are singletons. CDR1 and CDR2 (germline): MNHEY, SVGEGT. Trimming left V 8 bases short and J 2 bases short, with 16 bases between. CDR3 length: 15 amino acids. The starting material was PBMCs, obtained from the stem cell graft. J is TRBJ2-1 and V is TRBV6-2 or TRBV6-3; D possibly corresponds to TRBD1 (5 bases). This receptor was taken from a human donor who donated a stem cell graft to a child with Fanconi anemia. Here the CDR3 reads CASSIQGGPYNEQFF. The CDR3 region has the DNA TGTGCCAGCTCAATTCAGGGCGGTCCCTACAATGAGCAGTTCTTC.